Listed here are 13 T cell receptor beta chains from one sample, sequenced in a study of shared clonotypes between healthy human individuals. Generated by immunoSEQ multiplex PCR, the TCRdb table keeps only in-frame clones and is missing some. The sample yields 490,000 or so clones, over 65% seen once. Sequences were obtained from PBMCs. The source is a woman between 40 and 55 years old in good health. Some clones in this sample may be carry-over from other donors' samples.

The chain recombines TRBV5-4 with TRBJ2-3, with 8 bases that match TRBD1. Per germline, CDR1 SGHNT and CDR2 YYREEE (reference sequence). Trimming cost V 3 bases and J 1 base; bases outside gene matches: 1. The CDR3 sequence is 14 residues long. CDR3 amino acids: CASSSTGGTDTQYF. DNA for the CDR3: TGTGCCAGCAGCTCGACAGGGGGCACAGATACGCAGTATTTT. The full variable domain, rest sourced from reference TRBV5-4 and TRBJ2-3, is ETGVTQSPTHLIKTRGQQVTLRCSSQSGHNTVSWYQQALGQGPQFIFQYYREEENGRGNFPPRFSGLQFPNYSSELNVNALELDDSALYLCASSSTGGTDTQYFGPGTRLTVL.

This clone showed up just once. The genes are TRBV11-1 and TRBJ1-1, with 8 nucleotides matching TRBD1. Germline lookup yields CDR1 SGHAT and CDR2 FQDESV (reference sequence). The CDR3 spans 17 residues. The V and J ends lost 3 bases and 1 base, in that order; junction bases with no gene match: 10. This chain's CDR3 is CASSFFAAGGANTEAFF. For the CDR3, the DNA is TGTGCCAGCAGCTTTTTCGCTGCAGGGGGCGCGAACACTGAAGCTTTCTTT.

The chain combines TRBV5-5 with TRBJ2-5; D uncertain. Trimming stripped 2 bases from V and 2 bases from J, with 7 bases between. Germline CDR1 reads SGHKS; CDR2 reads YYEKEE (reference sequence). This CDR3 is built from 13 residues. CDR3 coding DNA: TGTGCCAGCAGCTTCCAAGGACAAGAGACCCAGTACTTC. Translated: CASSFQGQETQYF.

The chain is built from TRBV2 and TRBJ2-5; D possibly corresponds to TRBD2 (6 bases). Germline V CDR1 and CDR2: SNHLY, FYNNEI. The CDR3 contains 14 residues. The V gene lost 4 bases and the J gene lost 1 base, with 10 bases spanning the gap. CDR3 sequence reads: CASSGGRSQETQYF. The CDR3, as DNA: TGTGCCAGCAGTGGAGGGAGGAGCCAAGAGACCCAGTACTTC.

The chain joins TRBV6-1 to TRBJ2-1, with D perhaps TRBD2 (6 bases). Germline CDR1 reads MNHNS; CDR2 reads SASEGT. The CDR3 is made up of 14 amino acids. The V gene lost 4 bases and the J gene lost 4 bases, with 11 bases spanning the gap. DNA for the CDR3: TGTGCCAGCAGTGTAACCAGCGGGTACAATGAGCAGTTCTTC. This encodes CASSVTSGYNEQFF.

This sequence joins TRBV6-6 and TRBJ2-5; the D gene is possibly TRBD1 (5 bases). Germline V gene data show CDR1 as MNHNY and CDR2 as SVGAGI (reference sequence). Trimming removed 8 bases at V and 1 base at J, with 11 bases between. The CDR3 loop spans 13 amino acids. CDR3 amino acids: CASAQTVQETQYF. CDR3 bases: TGTGCCAGCGCCCAGACAGTCCAAGAGACCCAGTACTTC.

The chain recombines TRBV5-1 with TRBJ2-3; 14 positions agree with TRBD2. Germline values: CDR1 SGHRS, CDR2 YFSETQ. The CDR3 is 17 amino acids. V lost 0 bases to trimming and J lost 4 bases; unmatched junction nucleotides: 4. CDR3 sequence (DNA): TGCGCCAGCAGCTTGGTAGGACTAGCGGGAGGCTCAGATACGCAGTATTTT. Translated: CASSLVGLAGGSDTQYF.

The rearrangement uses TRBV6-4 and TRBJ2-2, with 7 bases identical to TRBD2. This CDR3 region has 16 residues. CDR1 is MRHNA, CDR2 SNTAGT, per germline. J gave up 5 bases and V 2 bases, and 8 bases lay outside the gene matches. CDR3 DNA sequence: TGTGCCAGCAGTGACAGGGGCGGGAGAGGTACCGGGGAGCTGTTTTTT. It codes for CASSDRGGRGTGELFF.

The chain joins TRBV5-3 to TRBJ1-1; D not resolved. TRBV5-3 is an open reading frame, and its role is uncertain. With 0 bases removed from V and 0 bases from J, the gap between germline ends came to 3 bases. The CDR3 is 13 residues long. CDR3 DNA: TGTGCCAGAAGCTTGGAGGTGAACACTGAAGCTTTCTTT. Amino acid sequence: CARSLEVNTEAFF.

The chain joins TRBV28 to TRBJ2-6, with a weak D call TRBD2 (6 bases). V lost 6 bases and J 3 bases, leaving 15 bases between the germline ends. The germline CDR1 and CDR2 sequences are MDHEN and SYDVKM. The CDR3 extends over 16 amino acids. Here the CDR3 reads CASSSIWGDGANVLTF. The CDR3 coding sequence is TGTGCCAGCAGCTCTATTTGGGGGGATGGGGCCAACGTCCTGACTTTC.

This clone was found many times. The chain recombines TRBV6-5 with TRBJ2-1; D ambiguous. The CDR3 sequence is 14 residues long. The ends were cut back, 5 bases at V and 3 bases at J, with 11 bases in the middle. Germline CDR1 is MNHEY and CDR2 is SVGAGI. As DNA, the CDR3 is TGTGCCAGCAGTACCGGACGAGACTACAATGAGCAGTTCTTC. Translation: CASSTGRDYNEQFF.

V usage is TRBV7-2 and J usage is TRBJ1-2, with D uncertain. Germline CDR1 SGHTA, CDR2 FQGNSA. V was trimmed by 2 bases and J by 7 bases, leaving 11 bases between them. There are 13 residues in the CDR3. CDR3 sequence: CASSLPDMRGYTF. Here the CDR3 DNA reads TGTGCCAGCAGCTTACCCGATATGCGTGGCTACACCTTC.

For the CDR3, the DNA is TGTGCCAGCAGCTTAGTAAGAGCGGGAGGGCAAGACAAAAACATTCAGTACTTC. Its translation: CASSLVRAGGQDKNIQYF. The V gene is TRBV11-2, the J gene TRBJ2-4; 10 nucleotides align to TRBD2. V shed 1 base, J shed 3 bases, and the junction held 9 bases outside the gene matches. Germline V gene sequence: CDR1 SGHAT, CDR2 FQNNGV. This CDR3 has 18 residues.